The clone carrying this T cell receptor (beta chain) was picked up one time. The entry originates in a study of blood T cell repertoires in COVID-19. Data came from immunoSEQ multiplex PCR; TCRdb stores just in-frame clones and leaves some out. Among some 59,000 clones listed, approximately 80% were seen once. Trimming took 6 bases from V and 2 from J, leaving 17 bases between them. The CDR3 extends over 16 amino acids. Germline-derived CDR1 and CDR2 are KGHDR and SFDVKD. The receptor was derived from a woman aged 55-70 years with acute or convalescent COVID-19. The chain links TRBV24-1 to TRBJ2-3; TRBD2 is a possible D gene (6 bases). Sequencing was carried out using peripheral blood. The CDR3 sequence: CATSRSEAGTTDTQYF. In nucleotides, the CDR3 is TGTGCCACCAGTCGATCCGAGGCGGGAACCACAGATACGCAGTATTTT.